This T cell receptor beta chain was captured in a study of T-cell reconstitution after alpha-beta-depleted transplantation in children. Broader study findings: Approximately two months post-transplant, alpha-beta T cells reportedly originated from several hundred expanded graft clones. T-cell numbers and diversity one year post-transplant derived largely from freshly generated T cells. The high TCRbeta diversity at day 60 in some patients came from surviving recipient T cells and thymic progenitors.

This clonotype has a handful of counts. The antigen remains undetermined. Using unique molecular identifiers, the investigators prepared the TCRbeta library. TCRdb passed the PCR reads through MiXCR, listing each CDR3 protein once. The top ten hold about a third of the sample, which has 500,000 to 600,000 distinct CDR3 sequences, roughly a quarter seen once. Deletions cut 6 bases from V and 2 bases from J, with 20 bases between. The CDR3 extends over 17 amino acids. Germline assignment: CDR1 MDHEN and CDR2 SYDVKM. The input for sequencing was PBMCs, taken before TCRalphabeta/CD19-depleted stem cell transplant. This TCR was sampled from a boy in the first two years of life with Wiskott-Aldrich syndrome, due to receive a stem cell transplant. This chain uses TRBV28 with TRBJ1-5; possibly TRBD1 for D (5 bases). The CDR3 spells CASSSPGLRRGNQPQHF. DNA for the CDR3: TGTGCCAGCAGCTCACCGGGACTCCGGAGGGGCAATCAGCCCCAGCATTTT.